Detailed here is one TCR beta chain. Germline CDR1 MGHRA, CDR2 YSYEKL. The CDR3 runs to 18 residues. J gave up 0 bases and V 0 bases, and 8 bases lay outside the gene matches. The sample comes from a study of control samples from healthy donors and cancer patients. Generated by immunoSEQ multiplex PCR, the TCRdb table keeps only in-frame clones and is missing some. The top ten hold 1.5% of the sample, which has about 170,000 clones, 91% seen once. The sample taken for sequencing was blood. V is TRBV4-1 and J is TRBJ1-5, with TRBD1 identical over 7 bases. This TCR came from a woman in her thirties in good health. CDR3 sequence reads: CASSQEYDRVYSNQPQHF. Here the CDR3 DNA reads TGCGCCAGCAGCCAAGAATACGACAGGGTCTATAGCAATCAGCCCCAGCATTTT.